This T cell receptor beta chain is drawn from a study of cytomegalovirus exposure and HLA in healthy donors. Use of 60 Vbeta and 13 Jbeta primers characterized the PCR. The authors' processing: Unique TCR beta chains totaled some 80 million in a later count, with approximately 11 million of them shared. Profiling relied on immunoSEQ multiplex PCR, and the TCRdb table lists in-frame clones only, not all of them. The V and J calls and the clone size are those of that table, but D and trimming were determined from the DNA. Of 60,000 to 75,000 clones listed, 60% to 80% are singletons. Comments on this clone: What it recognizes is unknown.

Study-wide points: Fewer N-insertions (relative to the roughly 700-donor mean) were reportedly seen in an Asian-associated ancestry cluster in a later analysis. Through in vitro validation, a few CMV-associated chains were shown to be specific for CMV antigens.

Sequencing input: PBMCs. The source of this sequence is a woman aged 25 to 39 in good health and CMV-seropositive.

This chain's CDR3 is CASSSTRVAGELFF. The DNA of the CDR3 is TGCGCCAGCAGCTCGACTAGAGTGGCCGGGGAGCTGTTTTTT. This chain connects TRBV5-1 to TRBJ2-2; tentatively, D is TRBD2 (6 bases). Trimming left V 3 bases short and J 6 bases short, with 12 bases between. This CDR3 is 14 amino acids long. Germline CDR1 reads SGHRS; CDR2 reads YFSETQ.